This is a list of T cell receptor beta chains from one sample in a study of cytomegalovirus exposure and HLA in healthy donors. Sequencing used immunoSEQ multiplex PCR; TCRdb keeps in-frame clones, though not all of them. The sample contains around 100,000 clones, 55% to 65% of which appear only once. What was sequenced was PBMCs. Every receptor here comes from a woman aged 25 to 39 in good health and CMV-seronegative. Both conserved end residues are part of each CDR3. Fields, in order: clone size, D gene, V gene, J gene, CDR3 protein, CDR3 DNA. The D gene is left open where the match is weak. Clone size appears in some rows only: once, few, many, or a class for an expanded clone.

clone size: NA
D gene: NA
V gene: TRBV14
J gene: TRBJ1-1
CDR3 protein: CASSQGRGWNTEAFF
CDR3 DNA: TGTGCCAGCAGCCAGGGCAGGGGTTGGAACACTGAAGCTTTCTTT

clone size: NA
D gene: NA
V gene: TRBV7-8
J gene: TRBJ2-7
CDR3 protein: CASSLFLGKGGGNYEQYF
CDR3 DNA: TGTGCCAGCAGCTTATTTCTTGGGAAAGGGGGTGGAAACTACGAGCAGTACTTC

clone size: NA
D gene: NA
V gene: TRBV6-1
J gene: TRBJ1-5
CDR3 protein: CASSELGQSNQPQHF
CDR3 DNA: TGTGCCAGCAGTGAACTAGGACAGAGCAATCAGCCCCAGCATTTT

clone size: NA
D gene: TRBD2
V gene: TRBV14
J gene: TRBJ2-3
CDR3 protein: CASSPRLAGMGTDTQYF
CDR3 DNA: TGTGCCAGCAGCCCCCGACTAGCGGGAATGGGCACAGATACGCAGTATTTT

clone size: NA
D gene: NA
V gene: TRBV5-5
J gene: TRBJ2-7
CDR3 protein: CASSFVQGSYEQYF
CDR3 DNA: TGTGCCAGCAGCTTCGTGCAGGGTTCCTACGAGCAGTACTTC

clone size: NA
D gene: TRBD1
V gene: TRBV19
J gene: TRBJ1-2
CDR3 protein: CASSMDRGYGYTF
CDR3 DNA: TGTGCCAGTAGTATGGACAGGGGGTATGGCTACACCTTC

clone size: few
D gene: NA
V gene: TRBV30
J gene: TRBJ1-5
CDR3 protein: CAWSGRGGEPQHF
CDR3 DNA: TGTGCCTGGAGTGGCAGGGGTGGGGAGCCCCAGCATTTT

clone size: NA
D gene: NA
V gene: TRBV9
J gene: TRBJ2-5
CDR3 protein: CASSELGRGVETQYF
CDR3 DNA: TGTGCCAGCAGCGAACTTGGACGGGGTGTGGAGACCCAGTACTTC

clone size: NA
D gene: TRBD2
V gene: TRBV7-9
J gene: TRBJ2-1
CDR3 protein: CASSWTSGSPSEQFF
CDR3 DNA: TGTGCCAGCAGCTGGACTAGCGGGAGCCCCAGTGAGCAGTTCTTC

clone size: NA
D gene: NA
V gene: TRBV9
J gene: TRBJ2-2
CDR3 protein: CASSAPERGELFF
CDR3 DNA: TGTGCCAGCAGCGCCCCTGAGCGCGGGGAGCTGTTTTTT

clone size: NA
D gene: NA
V gene: TRBV6-1
J gene: TRBJ1-5
CDR3 protein: CASSEMYNQPQHF
CDR3 DNA: TGTGCCAGCAGTGAAATGTATAATCAGCCCCAGCATTTT

clone size: once
D gene: NA
V gene: TRBV27
J gene: TRBJ1-1
CDR3 protein: CASSLSRDIVTEAFF
CDR3 DNA: TGTGCCAGCAGTTTATCACGGGATATTGTCACTGAAGCTTTCTTT

clone size: NA
D gene: NA
V gene: TRBV5-4
J gene: TRBJ2-7
CDR3 protein: CASSTGGTYEQYF
CDR3 DNA: TGTGCCAGCAGCACCGGCGGGACGTACGAGCAGTACTTC

clone size: few
D gene: NA
V gene: TRBV19
J gene: TRBJ1-1
CDR3 protein: CASSILRDTEAFF
CDR3 DNA: TGTGCCAGTAGTATCCTTCGTGACACTGAAGCTTTCTTT

clone size: few
D gene: TRBD2
V gene: TRBV7-9
J gene: TRBJ2-3
CDR3 protein: CASSDPRTSGTQYF
CDR3 DNA: TGTGCCAGCAGCGATCCCCGGACTAGCGGAACGCAGTATTTT

clone size: NA
D gene: TRBD2
V gene: TRBV19
J gene: TRBJ2-2
CDR3 protein: CASRAGGARTGELFF
CDR3 DNA: TGTGCCAGTAGGGCGGGAGGGGCTCGGACCGGGGAGCTGTTTTTT

clone size: NA
D gene: TRBD1
V gene: TRBV15
J gene: TRBJ1-5
CDR3 protein: CATSRQGAGIQPQHF
CDR3 DNA: TGTGCCACCAGCAGGCAGGGGGCGGGTATTCAGCCCCAGCATTTT

clone size: NA
D gene: NA
V gene: TRBV30
J gene: TRBJ2-7
CDR3 protein: CAWSATGTTYEQYF
CDR3 DNA: TGTGCCTGGAGTGCTACAGGGACCACCTACGAGCAGTACTTC

clone size: NA
D gene: TRBD1
V gene: TRBV19
J gene: TRBJ1-1
CDR3 protein: CASRRQGTEAFF
CDR3 DNA: TGTGCCAGTAGGAGACAGGGAACTGAAGCTTTCTTT

clone size: NA
D gene: NA
V gene: TRBV16
J gene: TRBJ2-7
CDR3 protein: CASSQSQGSGYEQYF
CDR3 DNA: TGTGCCAGCAGCCAATCGCAGGGTTCCGGCTACGAGCAGTACTTC

clone size: NA
D gene: NA
V gene: TRBV9
J gene: TRBJ2-1
CDR3 protein: CASSVEGASPRFF
CDR3 DNA: TGTGCCAGCAGCGTAGAAGGGGCTAGTCCCAGGTTCTTC

clone size: NA
D gene: TRBD1
V gene: TRBV5-4
J gene: TRBJ2-6
CDR3 protein: CASSNRDRVAGANVLTF
CDR3 DNA: TGTGCCAGCAGCAACCGGGACAGGGTTGCCGGGGCCAACGTCCTGACTTTC

clone size: NA
D gene: TRBD1
V gene: TRBV6-1
J gene: TRBJ1-6
CDR3 protein: CASSDHRGNSPLHF
CDR3 DNA: TGTGCCAGCAGCGACCACAGGGGAAATTCACCCCTCCACTTT

clone size: NA
D gene: TRBD1
V gene: TRBV5-6
J gene: TRBJ2-7
CDR3 protein: CASSLWDRDVAEQYF
CDR3 DNA: TGTGCCAGCAGCTTGTGGGACAGGGATGTGGCCGAGCAGTACTTC

clone size: NA
D gene: NA
V gene: TRBV5-6
J gene: TRBJ1-1
CDR3 protein: CASSWRAGPAEAFF
CDR3 DNA: TGTGCCAGCAGCTGGAGGGCAGGGCCGGCTGAAGCTTTCTTT

clone size: NA
D gene: NA
V gene: TRBV28
J gene: TRBJ2-5
CDR3 protein: CASSAMGGRLETQYF
CDR3 DNA: TGTGCCAGCAGTGCAATGGGGGGGCGCTTAGAGACCCAGTACTTC

clone size: NA
D gene: NA
V gene: TRBV7-2
J gene: TRBJ1-5
CDR3 protein: CASSLAQYQPQHF
CDR3 DNA: TGTGCCAGCAGCTTAGCGCAGTATCAGCCCCAGCATTTT

clone size: NA
D gene: NA
V gene: TRBV11-3
J gene: TRBJ2-7
CDR3 protein: CASSLGSGQGEQYF
CDR3 DNA: TGTGCCAGCAGCTTAGGGTCAGGACAAGGCGAGCAGTACTTC

clone size: NA
D gene: NA
V gene: TRBV30
J gene: TRBJ2-5
CDR3 protein: CAWSLRVQETQYF
CDR3 DNA: TGTGCCTGGAGTTTGCGGGTCCAAGAGACCCAGTACTTC

clone size: NA
D gene: NA
V gene: TRBV28
J gene: TRBJ1-5
CDR3 protein: CASSLKTWKRGNQPQHF
CDR3 DNA: TGTGCCAGCAGTTTAAAAACGTGGAAACGGGGCAATCAGCCCCAGCATTTT

clone size: NA
D gene: TRBD1
V gene: TRBV2
J gene: TRBJ1-1
CDR3 protein: CASSETGENTEAFF
CDR3 DNA: TGTGCCAGCAGCGAGACAGGGGAGAACACTGAAGCTTTCTTT

clone size: NA
D gene: TRBD2
V gene: TRBV30
J gene: TRBJ2-3
CDR3 protein: CAWSRVAGGPNTDTQYF
CDR3 DNA: TGTGCCTGGAGCCGAGTAGCGGGAGGACCAAACACAGATACGCAGTATTTT

clone size: NA
D gene: TRBD2
V gene: TRBV11-3
J gene: TRBJ2-3
CDR3 protein: CASSSGLAGSLGVTDTQYF
CDR3 DNA: TGTGCCAGCAGCTCGGGACTAGCGGGTAGCCTAGGGGTCACAGATACGCAGTATTTT

clone size: few
D gene: TRBD1
V gene: TRBV11-2
J gene: TRBJ1-5
CDR3 protein: CASSSTGGPNQPQHF
CDR3 DNA: TGTGCCAGCAGCTCAACAGGGGGCCCCAATCAGCCCCAGCATTTT

clone size: NA
D gene: NA
V gene: TRBV9
J gene: TRBJ1-3
CDR3 protein: CASRGDSSSGNTIYF
CDR3 DNA: TGTGCCAGCAGAGGGGACTCCTCCTCTGGAAACACCATATATTTT

clone size: many
D gene: NA
V gene: TRBV5-4
J gene: TRBJ2-1
CDR3 protein: CASSQLAHLEDNEQFF
CDR3 DNA: TGTGCCAGCAGCCAACTAGCACACCTTGAGGACAATGAGCAGTTCTTC

clone size: few
D gene: NA
V gene: TRBV4-3
J gene: TRBJ1-3
CDR3 protein: CASSQEPRVNSGNTIYF
CDR3 DNA: TGCGCCAGCAGCCAAGAGCCCCGGGTAAACTCTGGAAACACCATATATTTT

clone size: NA
D gene: NA
V gene: TRBV27
J gene: TRBJ2-5
CDR3 protein: CASSLLGGETQYF
CDR3 DNA: TGTGCCAGCAGTTTATTGGGGGGAGAGACCCAGTACTTC

clone size: NA
D gene: TRBD2
V gene: TRBV7-9
J gene: TRBJ2-1
CDR3 protein: CASLSGSVIGNEQFF
CDR3 DNA: TGTGCCAGCCTCAGCGGGAGCGTCATCGGCAATGAGCAGTTCTTC

clone size: NA
D gene: NA
V gene: TRBV7-8
J gene: TRBJ2-2
CDR3 protein: CASNPRAGTNTGELFF
CDR3 DNA: TGTGCCAGCAACCCCCGGGCAGGGACGAACACCGGGGAGCTGTTTTTT

clone size: NA
D gene: TRBD1
V gene: TRBV12-5
J gene: TRBJ2-1
CDR3 protein: CASGEGQGAVNEQFF
CDR3 DNA: TGTGCTAGTGGCGAGGGACAGGGGGCTGTCAATGAGCAGTTCTTC

clone size: NA
D gene: TRBD1
V gene: TRBV4-1
J gene: TRBJ1-1
CDR3 protein: CASREQGAGTEAFF
CDR3 DNA: TGCGCCAGCAGGGAACAGGGGGCTGGAACTGAAGCTTTCTTT

clone size: NA
D gene: TRBD1
V gene: TRBV19
J gene: TRBJ1-1
CDR3 protein: CATTEGQYSGGAFF
CDR3 DNA: TGTGCCACTACGGAGGGACAGTACTCAGGTGGAGCTTTCTTT

clone size: once
D gene: NA
V gene: TRBV28
J gene: TRBJ2-1
CDR3 protein: CASKYGGPSYNEQFF
CDR3 DNA: TGTGCCAGCAAGTACGGGGGACCGTCCTACAATGAGCAGTTCTTC